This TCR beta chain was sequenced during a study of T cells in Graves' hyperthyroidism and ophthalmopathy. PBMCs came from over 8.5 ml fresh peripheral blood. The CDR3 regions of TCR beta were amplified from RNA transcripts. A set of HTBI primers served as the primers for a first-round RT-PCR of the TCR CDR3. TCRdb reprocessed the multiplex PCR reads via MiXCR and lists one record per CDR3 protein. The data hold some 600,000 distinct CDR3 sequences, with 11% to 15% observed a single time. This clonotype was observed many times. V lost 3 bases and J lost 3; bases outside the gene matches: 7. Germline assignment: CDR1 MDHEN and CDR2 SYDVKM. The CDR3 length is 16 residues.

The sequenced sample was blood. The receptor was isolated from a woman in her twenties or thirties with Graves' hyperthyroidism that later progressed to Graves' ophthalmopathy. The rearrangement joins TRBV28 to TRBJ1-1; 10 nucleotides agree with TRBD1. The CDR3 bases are TGTGCCAGCAGTTTCCCGACAGGGGGCGCGGACACTGAAGCTTTCTTT. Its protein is CASSFPTGGADTEAFF. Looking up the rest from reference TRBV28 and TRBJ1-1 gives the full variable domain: DVKVTQSSRYLVKRTGEKVFLECVQDMDHENMFWYRQDPGLGLRLIYFSYDVKMKEKGDIPEGYSVSREKKERFSLILESASTNQTSMYLCASSFPTGGADTEAFFGQGTRLTVV.